The entry below gives a single T cell receptor (beta chain) sequence along with its context. The sample belongs to a study of T cell clones after liver transplantation. The overall study: In this trial, immunosuppression withdrawal was attempted within 2 years of liver transplant.

The junction had 7 bases not matched to a gene; V was cut back by 2 bases and J by 2 bases. The CDR3 is 17 residues long. CDR1 and CDR2 from the germline V gene are KGHSH and LQKENI. Profiled with immunoSEQ multiplex PCR; TCRdb holds only in-frame clones, not every one. The sample shows 95,000 to 130,000 clones, around nine tenths of them seen only once. The receptor's source is a human patient who received a liver transplant. T cells may partly derive from the graft donor. The sample consisted of CD4+ T cells from blood, taken 12 months after liver transplant. The chain recombines TRBV18 with TRBJ2-1; 9 bases are shared with TRBD2. CDR3 coding DNA: TGTGCCAGCTCACCAGGCAATGCGGGAGGGCCCTACAATGAGCAGTTCTTC. Protein sequence: CASSPGNAGGPYNEQFF.